This T cell receptor (beta chain) was sequenced for a study of CD4+ T cells in melanoma. The assay was immunoSEQ multiplex PCR, and TCRdb's table has in-frame clones only and misses some. The repertoire consists of more than 110,000 clones, with about nine tenths occurring once and the leading ten covering 1.5% to 1.7%. A single count supports this clone. From germline, CDR1 is MNHNY and CDR2 SVGAGI (reference sequence). The CDR3 is 15 residues long. V was shortened by 8 bases and J by 0 bases, with 13 bases between the two germline ends. The TCR sequence derives from a human donor with melanoma. The rearrangement links TRBV6-6 to TRBJ2-2; perhaps TRBD2 as D (5 bases). The CDR3 DNA reads as TGTGCCAGCTCTCAAGGACTGGCGAACACCGGGGAGCTGTTTTTT. Translating gives CASSQGLANTGELFF.